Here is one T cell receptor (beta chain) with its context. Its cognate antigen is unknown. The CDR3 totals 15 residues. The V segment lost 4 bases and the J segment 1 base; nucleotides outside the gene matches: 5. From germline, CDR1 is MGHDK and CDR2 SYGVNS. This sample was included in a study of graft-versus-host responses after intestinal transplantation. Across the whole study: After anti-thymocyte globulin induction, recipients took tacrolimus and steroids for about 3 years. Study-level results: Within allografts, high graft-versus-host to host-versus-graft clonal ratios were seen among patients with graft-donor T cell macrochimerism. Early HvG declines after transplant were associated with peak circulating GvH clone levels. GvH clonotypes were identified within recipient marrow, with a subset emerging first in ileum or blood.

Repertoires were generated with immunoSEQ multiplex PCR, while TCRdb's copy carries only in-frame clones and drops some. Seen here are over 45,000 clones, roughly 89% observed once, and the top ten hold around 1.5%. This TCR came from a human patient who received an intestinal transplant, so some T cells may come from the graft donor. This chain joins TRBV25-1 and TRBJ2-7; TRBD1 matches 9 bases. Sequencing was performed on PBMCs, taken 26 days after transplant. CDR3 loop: CASSGPGQGSYEQYF. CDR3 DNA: TGTGCCAGCAGTGGCCCGGGACAGGGTTCCTACGAGCAGTACTTC.